This T cell receptor beta chain was profiled in a study of blood T cell repertoires in COVID-19. Overall study: Collection of acute and convalescent COVID-19 samples took place in the United States, Italy and Spain. In each case, the material was cDNA or gDNA derived from T cells, B-cell-depleted T cells, or PBMCs.

Trimming took 4 bases from V and 7 from J, leaving 12 bases between them. Looked up from germline, CDR1 is SGHDT and CDR2 is YYEEEE. This CDR3 has 13 amino acids. How the authors handled the data: Reference gene primers were amplified, and this amplification served to estimate nucleated cell counts. Profiling relied on immunoSEQ multiplex PCR, and the TCRdb table lists in-frame clones only, not all of them. Clone size and the V and J calls come from that table; the DNA yielded D and trimming. The sample has 130,000 to 150,000 clones; approximately 80% are singletons. This chain joins TRBV5-6 and TRBJ2-1; D may be TRBD2 (6 bases). The sequence was collected from a woman aged 50 to 65 in a cohort sampled during active or convalescent COVID-19. The specimen was peripheral blood. The CDR3 sequence: CASSPDGGNEQFF. Here the CDR3 DNA reads TGTGCCAGCAGCCCTGACGGGGGTAATGAGCAGTTCTTC. Looking up the rest from reference TRBV5-6 and TRBJ2-1 gives the full variable domain: DAGVTQSPTHLIKTRGQQVTLRCSPKSGHDTVSWYQQALGQGPQFIFQYYEEEERQRGNFPDRFSGHQFPNYSSELNVNALLLGDSALYLCASSPDGGNEQFFGPGTRLTVL.